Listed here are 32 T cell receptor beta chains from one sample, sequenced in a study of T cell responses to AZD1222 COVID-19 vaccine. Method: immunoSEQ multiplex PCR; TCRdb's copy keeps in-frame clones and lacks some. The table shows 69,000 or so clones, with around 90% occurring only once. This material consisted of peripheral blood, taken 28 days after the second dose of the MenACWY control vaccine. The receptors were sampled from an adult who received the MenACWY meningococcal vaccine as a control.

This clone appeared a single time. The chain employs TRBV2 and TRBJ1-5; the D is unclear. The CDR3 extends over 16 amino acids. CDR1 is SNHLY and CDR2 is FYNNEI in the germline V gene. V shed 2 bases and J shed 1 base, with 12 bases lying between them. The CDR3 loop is CASSETRMGSNQPQHF. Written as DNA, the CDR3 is TGTGCCAGCAGTGAAACCCGGATGGGGAGCAATCAGCCCCAGCATTTT. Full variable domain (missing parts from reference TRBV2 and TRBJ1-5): EPEVTQTPSHQVTQMGQEVILRCVPISNHLYFYWYRQILGQKVEFLVSFYNNEISEKSEIFDDQFSVERPDGSNFTLKIRSTKLEDSAMYFCASSETRMGSNQPQHFGDGTRLSIL.

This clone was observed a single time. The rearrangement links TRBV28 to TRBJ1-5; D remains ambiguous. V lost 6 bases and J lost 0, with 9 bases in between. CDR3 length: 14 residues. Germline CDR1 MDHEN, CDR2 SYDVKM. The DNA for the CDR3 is TGTGCCAGCAGCCAGTGGGATAGCAATCAGCCCCAGCATTTT. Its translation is CASSQWDSNQPQHF.

In DNA form, the CDR3 reads TGTGCCAGCAGTTTGGATGGGACAGGAGACACTGAAGCTTTCTTT. It codes for CASSLDGTGDTEAFF. The V gene is TRBV6-2 or TRBV6-3, the J gene TRBJ1-1; TRBD1 aligns across 8 bases. The CDR3 runs to 15 residues. The V and J ends lost 4 bases and 3 bases, in that order; junction bases with no gene match: 7. CDR1 is MNHEY and CDR2 is SVGEGT in the germline V gene.

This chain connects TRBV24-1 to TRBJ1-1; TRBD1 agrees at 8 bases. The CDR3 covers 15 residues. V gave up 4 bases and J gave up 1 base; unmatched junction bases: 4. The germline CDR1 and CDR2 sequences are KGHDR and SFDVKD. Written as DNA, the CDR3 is TGTGCCACCAGTGAATCGGGACAGGCGAACACTGAAGCTTTCTTT. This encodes CATSESGQANTEAFF.

CDR3 sequence reads: CASSERASGLIFNEQFF. The CDR3 nucleotides are TGCGCCAGCAGTGAGCGGGCTAGCGGACTAATTTTCAATGAGCAGTTCTTC. The chain recombines TRBV10-1 with TRBJ2-1; 7 positions agree with TRBD2. This CDR3 comprises 17 residues. Germline CDR1 WNHNN, CDR2 SYGVQD (reference sequence). Trimming took 2 bases from V and 6 from J; bases not matched to a gene: 13.

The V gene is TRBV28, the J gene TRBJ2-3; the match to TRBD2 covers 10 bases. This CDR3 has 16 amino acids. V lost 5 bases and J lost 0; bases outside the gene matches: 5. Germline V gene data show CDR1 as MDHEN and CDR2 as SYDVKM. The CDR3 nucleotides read TGTGCCAGCAGTCCGCGACTAGCGGGTAGCACAGATACGCAGTATTTT. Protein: CASSPRLAGSTDTQYF. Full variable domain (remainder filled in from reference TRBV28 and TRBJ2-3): DVKVTQSSRYLVKRTGEKVFLECVQDMDHENMFWYRQDPGLGLRLIYFSYDVKMKEKGDIPEGYSVSREKKERFSLILESASTNQTSMYLCASSPRLAGSTDTQYFGPGTRLTVL.

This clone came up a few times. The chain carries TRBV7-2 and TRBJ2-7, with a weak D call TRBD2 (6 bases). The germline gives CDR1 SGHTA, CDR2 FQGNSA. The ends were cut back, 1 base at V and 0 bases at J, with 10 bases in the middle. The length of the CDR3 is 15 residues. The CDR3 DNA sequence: TGTGCCAGCAGCTTAGATGGGGGAGGCTCCTACGAGCAGTACTTC. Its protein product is CASSLDGGGSYEQYF. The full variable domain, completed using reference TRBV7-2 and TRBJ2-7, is GAGVSQSPSNKVTEKGKDVELRCDPISGHTALYWYRQSLGQGLEFLIYFQGNSAPDKSGLPSDRFSAERTGGSVSTLTIQRTQQEDSAVYLCASSLDGGGSYEQYFGPGTRLTVT.

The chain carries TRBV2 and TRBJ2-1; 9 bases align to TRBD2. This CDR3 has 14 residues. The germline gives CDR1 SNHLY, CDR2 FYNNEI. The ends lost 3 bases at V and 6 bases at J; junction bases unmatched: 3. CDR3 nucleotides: TGTGCCAGCAGTGACAGCGGGGGGACCAATGAGCAGTTCTTC. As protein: CASSDSGGTNEQFF.

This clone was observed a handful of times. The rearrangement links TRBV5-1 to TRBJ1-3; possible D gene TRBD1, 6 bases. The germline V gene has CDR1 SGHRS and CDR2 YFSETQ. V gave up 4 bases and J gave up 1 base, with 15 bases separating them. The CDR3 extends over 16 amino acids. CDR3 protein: CASSPTTGSSGNTIYF. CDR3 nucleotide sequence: TGCGCCAGCAGCCCTACAACAGGGAGTTCTGGAAACACCATATATTTT.

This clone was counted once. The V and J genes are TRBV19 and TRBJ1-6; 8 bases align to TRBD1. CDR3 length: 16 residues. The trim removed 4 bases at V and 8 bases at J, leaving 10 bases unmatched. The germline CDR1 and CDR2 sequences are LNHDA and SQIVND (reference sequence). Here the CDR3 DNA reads TGTGCCAGTAGTACCCAGGACAGGGCCATGGATTCACCCCTCCACTTT. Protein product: CASSTQDRAMDSPLHF.

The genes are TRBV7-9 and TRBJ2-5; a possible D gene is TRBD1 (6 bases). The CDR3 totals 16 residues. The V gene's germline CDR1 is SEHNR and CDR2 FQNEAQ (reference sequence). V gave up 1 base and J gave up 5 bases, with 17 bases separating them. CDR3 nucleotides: TGTGCCAGCAGCTTAGGAGGGGCGCAGGGGCAGGAGACCCAGTACTTC. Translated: CASSLGGAQGQETQYF.

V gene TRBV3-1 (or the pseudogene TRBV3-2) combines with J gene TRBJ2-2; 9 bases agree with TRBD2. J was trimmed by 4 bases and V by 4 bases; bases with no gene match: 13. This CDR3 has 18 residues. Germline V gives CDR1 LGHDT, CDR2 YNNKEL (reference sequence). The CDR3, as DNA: TGTGCCAGCAGCCGCCTCAAGGGGGCTAGCGGGATCACCGGGGAGCTGTTTTTT. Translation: CASSRLKGASGITGELFF.

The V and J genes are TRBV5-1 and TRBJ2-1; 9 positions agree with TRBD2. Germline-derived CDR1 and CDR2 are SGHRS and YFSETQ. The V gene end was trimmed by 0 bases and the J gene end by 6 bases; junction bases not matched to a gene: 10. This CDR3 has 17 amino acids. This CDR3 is CASSLALAGLVSNEQFF. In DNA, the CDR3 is TGCGCCAGCAGCTTGGCCCTAGCGGGATTGGTGTCCAATGAGCAGTTCTTC.

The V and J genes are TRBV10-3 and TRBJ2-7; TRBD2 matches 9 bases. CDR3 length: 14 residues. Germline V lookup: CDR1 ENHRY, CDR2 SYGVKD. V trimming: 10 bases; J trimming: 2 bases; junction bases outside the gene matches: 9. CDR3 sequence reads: CATNLAGTAYEQYF. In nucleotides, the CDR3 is TGTGCCACTAACCTAGCGGGAACGGCCTACGAGCAGTACTTC.

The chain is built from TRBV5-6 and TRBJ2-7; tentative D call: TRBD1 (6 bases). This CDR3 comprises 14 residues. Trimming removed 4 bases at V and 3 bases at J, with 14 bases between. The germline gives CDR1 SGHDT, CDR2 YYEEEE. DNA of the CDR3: TGTGCCAGCAGCCAGGGGCCAGGCTTCTACGAGCAGTACTTC. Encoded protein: CASSQGPGFYEQYF.

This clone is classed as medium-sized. The CDR3 loop is CASSLQTGYGYTF. Here the CDR3 DNA reads TGTGCCAGCAGTTTACAGACAGGCTATGGCTACACCTTC. The chain employs TRBV28 and TRBJ1-2; the D gene is possibly TRBD1 (6 bases). The germline V and J ends were trimmed by 2 bases and 4 bases, with 8 bases remaining between them. CDR3 length equals 13 residues. Germline V gene lookup returns CDR1 MDHEN and CDR2 SYDVKM.

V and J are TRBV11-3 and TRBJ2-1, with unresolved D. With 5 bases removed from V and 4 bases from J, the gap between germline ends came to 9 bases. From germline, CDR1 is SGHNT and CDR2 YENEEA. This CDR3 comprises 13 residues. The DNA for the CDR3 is TGTGCCAGCAGCCACGGTCCGTACAATGAGCAGTTCTTC. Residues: CASSHGPYNEQFF.

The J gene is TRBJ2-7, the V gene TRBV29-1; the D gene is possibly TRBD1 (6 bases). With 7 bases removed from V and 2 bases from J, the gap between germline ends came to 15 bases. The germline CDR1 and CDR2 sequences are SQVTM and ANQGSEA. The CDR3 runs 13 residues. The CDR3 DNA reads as TGCAGCGCATCCGACAGGCGCCCCTACGAGCAGTACTTC. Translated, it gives CSASDRRPYEQYF.

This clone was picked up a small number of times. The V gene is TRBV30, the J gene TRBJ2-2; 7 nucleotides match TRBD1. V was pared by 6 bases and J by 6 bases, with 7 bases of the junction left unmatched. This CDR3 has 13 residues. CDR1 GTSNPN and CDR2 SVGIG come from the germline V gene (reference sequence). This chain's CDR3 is CACSRTGAGELFF. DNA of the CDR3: TGTGCCTGTTCTCGCACAGGGGCCGGGGAGCTGTTTTTT. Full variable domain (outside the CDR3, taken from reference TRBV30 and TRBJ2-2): SQTIHQWPATLVQPVGSPLSLECTVEGTSNPNLYWYRQAAGRGLQLLFYSVGIGQISSEVPQNLSASRPQDRQFILSSKKLLLSDSGFYLCACSRTGAGELFFGEGSRLTVL.

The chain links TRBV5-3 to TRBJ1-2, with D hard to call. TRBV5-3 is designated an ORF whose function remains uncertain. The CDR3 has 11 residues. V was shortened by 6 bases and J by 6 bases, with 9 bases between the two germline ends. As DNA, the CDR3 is TGTGCCAGAACCCGTGGGGATGGCTACACCTTC. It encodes CARTRGDGYTF.

The CDR3, as DNA: TGCGCCAGCAGCTTGGGGCAAGTCTCCTACGAGCAGTACTTC. This codes for CASSLGQVSYEQYF. V gene TRBV5-1 combines with J gene TRBJ2-7; unclear D gene. The CDR3 totals 14 residues. Germline loops: CDR1 SGHRS, CDR2 YFSETQ. The V and J ends lost 0 bases and 0 bases respectively, with 7 bases between them.

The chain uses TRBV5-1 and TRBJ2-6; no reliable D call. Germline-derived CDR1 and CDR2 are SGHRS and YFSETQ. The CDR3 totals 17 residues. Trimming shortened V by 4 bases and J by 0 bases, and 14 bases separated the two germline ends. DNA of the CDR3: TGCGCCAGCAGCCTCGGTCCGCCCGACTCTGGGGCCAACGTCCTGACTTTC. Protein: CASSLGPPDSGANVLTF.

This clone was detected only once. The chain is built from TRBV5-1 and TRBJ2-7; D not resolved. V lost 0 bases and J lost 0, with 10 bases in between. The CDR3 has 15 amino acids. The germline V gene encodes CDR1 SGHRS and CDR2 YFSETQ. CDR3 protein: CASSLVGSYSYEQYF. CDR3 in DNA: TGCGCCAGCAGCTTGGTAGGGTCTTACTCCTACGAGCAGTACTTC.

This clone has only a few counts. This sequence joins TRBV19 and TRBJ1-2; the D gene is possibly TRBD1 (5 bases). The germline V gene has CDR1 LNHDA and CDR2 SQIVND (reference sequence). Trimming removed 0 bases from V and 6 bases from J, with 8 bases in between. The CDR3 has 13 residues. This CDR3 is CASSIDREDGYTF. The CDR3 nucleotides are TGTGCCAGTAGTATAGACAGGGAGGATGGCTACACCTTC.

The DNA of the CDR3 is TGTGCCAGCTCCACCCAGTACTTC. It codes for CASSTQYF. The chain couples TRBV6-9 to TRBJ2-5; D uncertain. The CDR3 is made up of 8 amino acids. Trimming pared 8 bases from V and 8 bases from J, leaving 3 bases between. CDR1 is MNHGY and CDR2 is SVAAGI in the germline V gene.

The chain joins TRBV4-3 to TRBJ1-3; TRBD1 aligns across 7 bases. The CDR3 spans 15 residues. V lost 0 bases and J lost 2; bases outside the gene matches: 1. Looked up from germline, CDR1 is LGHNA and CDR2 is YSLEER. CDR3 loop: CASSQEGQPGNTIYF. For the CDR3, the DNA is TGCGCCAGCAGCCAAGAGGGACAGCCTGGAAACACCATATATTTT.

CDR3 DNA: TGTGCCAGCAGGATCCAGGGGCTGAACACTGAAGCTTTCTTT. Protein sequence: CASRIQGLNTEAFF. The chain is built from TRBV6-1 and TRBJ1-1; weak D call: TRBD1 (6 bases). This CDR3 has 14 residues. Trimming cost V 6 bases and J 0 bases, with 11 bases left between them. Germline assignment: CDR1 MNHNS and CDR2 SASEGT.

CDR3 sequence: CASRLDRGRAGELFF. The CDR3 coding sequence is TGTGCCAGCAGACTAGACAGGGGGCGCGCCGGGGAGCTGTTTTTT. The chain carries TRBV28 and TRBJ2-2, with 10 bases matching TRBD1. Losses at the gene ends were 6 bases for V and 6 bases for J; bases not matched to a gene: 7. The length of the CDR3 is 15 residues. Germline lookup yields CDR1 MDHEN and CDR2 SYDVKM.

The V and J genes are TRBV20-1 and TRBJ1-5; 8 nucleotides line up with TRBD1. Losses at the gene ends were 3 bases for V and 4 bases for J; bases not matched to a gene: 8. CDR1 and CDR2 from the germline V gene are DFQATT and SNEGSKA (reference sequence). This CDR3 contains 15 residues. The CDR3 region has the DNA TGCAGTGCTAGTGATGAGGGACAGGCTAATCAGCCCCAGCATTTT. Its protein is CSASDEGQANQPQHF.

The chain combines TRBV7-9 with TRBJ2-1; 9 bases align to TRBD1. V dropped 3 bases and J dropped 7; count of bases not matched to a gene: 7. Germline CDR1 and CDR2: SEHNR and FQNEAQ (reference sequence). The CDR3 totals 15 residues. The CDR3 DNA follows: TGTGCCAGCAGCTTTTTCGGGGACAGGGTAAATGAGCAGTTCTTC. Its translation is CASSFFGDRVNEQFF. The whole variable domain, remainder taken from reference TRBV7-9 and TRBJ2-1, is DTGVSQNPRHKITKRGQNVTFRCDPISEHNRLYWYRQTLGQGPEFLTYFQNEAQLEKSRLLSDRFSAERPKGSFSTLEIQRTEQGDSAMYLCASSFFGDRVNEQFFGPGTRLTVL.

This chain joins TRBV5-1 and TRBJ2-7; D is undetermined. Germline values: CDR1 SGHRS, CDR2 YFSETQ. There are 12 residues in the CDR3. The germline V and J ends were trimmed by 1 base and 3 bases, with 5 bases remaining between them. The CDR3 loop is CASSLNVYEQYF. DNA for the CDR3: TGCGCCAGCAGCTTGAATGTCTACGAGCAGTACTTC.

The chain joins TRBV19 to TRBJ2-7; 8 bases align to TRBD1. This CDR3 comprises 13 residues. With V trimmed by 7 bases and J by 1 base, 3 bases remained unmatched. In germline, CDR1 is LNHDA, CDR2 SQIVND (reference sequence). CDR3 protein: CASNRGDSYEQYF. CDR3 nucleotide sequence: TGTGCCAGTAACAGGGGGGATTCCTACGAGCAGTACTTC.